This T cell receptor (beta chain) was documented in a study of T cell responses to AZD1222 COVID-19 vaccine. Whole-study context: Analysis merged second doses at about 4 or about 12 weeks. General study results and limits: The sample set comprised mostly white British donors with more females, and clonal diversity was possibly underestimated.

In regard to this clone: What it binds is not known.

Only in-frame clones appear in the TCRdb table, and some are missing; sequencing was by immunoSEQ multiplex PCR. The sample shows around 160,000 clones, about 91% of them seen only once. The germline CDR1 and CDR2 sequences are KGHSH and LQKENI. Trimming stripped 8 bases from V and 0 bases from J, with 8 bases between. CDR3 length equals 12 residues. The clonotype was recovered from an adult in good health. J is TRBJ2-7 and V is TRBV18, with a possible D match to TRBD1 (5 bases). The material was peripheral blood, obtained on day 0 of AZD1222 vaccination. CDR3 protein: CASNTGSYEQYF. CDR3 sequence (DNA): TGTGCCAGCAACACAGGCTCCTACGAGCAGTACTTC.